Listed below are T cell receptor beta chains from one sample, sequenced in a study of blood T cell repertoires in COVID-19. Sequencing was performed with immunoSEQ multiplex PCR; in TCRdb, only in-frame clones are kept and a portion is missing. Of under 300,000 clones in the sample, 88% are singletons; the top ten hold about 3%. What was sequenced was PBMCs or T cells enriched from blood (not recorded which). Receptors were obtained from a woman in her forties or fifties who had recovered from COVID-19. Each CDR3 is given with its conserved first and last residue. The D gene is left open where the match is weak. Not every row has a clone size; where given, it reads once, few, many or a size class.

>-|TRBV18|TRBJ2-5|-
TGTGCCAGCTCACCTCCGGACAGAGAAGAGACCCAGTACTTC
CASSPPDREETQYF
>-|TRBV7-8|TRBJ1-1|-
TGTGCCAGCAGCTTAGCCCTACAGGGGAACACTGAAGCTTTCTTT
CASSLALQGNTEAFF
>-|TRBV2|TRBJ1-1|-
TGTGCCAGCAGTGGCGGACGGGGGGCAGGATCTGAAGCTTTCTTT
CASSGGRGAGSEAFF
>-|TRBV6-2/TRBV6-3|TRBJ1-5|-
TGTGCCAGCAGTTACCCCAGGGACATCAGGCAGCCCCAGCATTTT
CASSYPRDIRQPQHF
>-|TRBV7-2|TRBJ1-5|-
TGTGCCAGCAGTCGTGACAATGGCAATCAGCCCCAGCATTTT
CASSRDNGNQPQHF
>-|TRBV28|TRBJ1-5|TRBD1
TGTGCCAGCAAGCTACAGGGGGCTAGCAATCAGCCCCAGCATTTT
CASKLQGASNQPQHF
>-|TRBV10-3|TRBJ2-3|TRBD2
TGTGCCACCCGATGGGAGGGATCAGATACGCAGTATTTT
CATRWEGSDTQYF
>once|TRBV27|TRBJ2-2|-
TGTGCCAGCAGTCCCCGACGGGGGGCGGGCACCGGGGAGCTGTTTTTT
CASSPRRGAGTGELFF
>once|TRBV5-1|TRBJ2-1|-
TGCGCCAGCAGCTCCAGGGGCCGGGATCACTACAATGAGCAGTTCTTC
CASSSRGRDHYNEQFF
>-|TRBV19|TRBJ2-2|-
TGTGCCAGTAGTATAGGTGGAGTCGCCGGGGAGCTGTTTTTT
CASSIGGVAGELFF
>-|TRBV5-1|TRBJ1-1|-
TGCGCCAGCAGAGGGGACATGGCCACTGAAGCTTTCTTT
CASRGDMATEAFF
>-|TRBV2|TRBJ1-4|-
TGTGCCAGCACAAGAACGGGGGTATCTGAAAAACTGTTTTTT
CASTRTGVSEKLFF
>-|TRBV28|TRBJ2-5|TRBD2
TGTGCCAGCAGTTTTTCCGGGGGGTTACGAGAGACCCAGTACTTC
CASSFSGGLRETQYF
>-|TRBV28|TRBJ1-5|-
TGTGCCAGCAGTTTTCAGGGCGAGAGGCAGCCCCAGCATTTT
CASSFQGERQPQHF
>-|TRBV6-5|TRBJ1-2|-
TGTGCCAGCAGTTACGACGACAGTTATGGCTACACCTTC
CASSYDDSYGYTF
>-|TRBV18|TRBJ1-2|-
TGTGCCAGCTCAATCACTCGATCCGGCGGGGACTATGGCTACACCTTC
CASSITRSGGDYGYTF
>-|TRBV5-4|TRBJ1-1|TRBD1
TGTGCCAGCAGCTTGGACAGGGGTGGGACTGAAGCTTTCTTT
CASSLDRGGTEAFF
>-|TRBV20-1|TRBJ2-7|-
TGCAGTGCCAGTAAAACTAGCCAGGGTGACGAGCAGTACTTC
CSASKTSQGDEQYF
>-|TRBV10-2|TRBJ2-7|TRBD1
TGCGCCAGCCGGCGACAGGGGGCCTACGAGCAGTACTTC
CASRRQGAYEQYF
>-|TRBV24-1|TRBJ1-5|TRBD1
TGTGCCACCAGTGAAGGGACAGGGAGGAACAATCAGCCCCAGCATTTT
CATSEGTGRNNQPQHF
>-|TRBV6-7|TRBJ1-3|-
TGTGCCAGGCTTAACGGGGGTCCCTTACCTATTCCTGGAAACACCATATATTTT
CARLNGGPLPIPGNTIYF
>-|TRBV21-1|TRBJ1-5|-
TGTGCCAGCAGCACACGTTATGGGGCAAGGGGGCCCCAGCATTTT
CASSTRYGARGPQHF
>few|TRBV2|TRBJ1-2|-
TGTGCCAGCCGGGAGTCGGCTAACTATGGCTACACCTTC
CASRESANYGYTF
>once|TRBV30|TRBJ2-1|TRBD2
TGTGCCTGGAGTGAAGCGGGAGGGCCTATGGATGAGCAGTTCTTC
CAWSEAGGPMDEQFF
>-|TRBV3-1/TRBV3-2|TRBJ2-1|-
TGTGCCAGCAGCCTCAGGTTATACTCCGAGCAGTTCTTC
CASSLRLYSEQFF
>-|TRBV5-1|TRBJ2-3|-
TGCGCCAGCAGCTTGGTCCCCAGCGCCACAGATACGCAGTATTTT
CASSLVPSATDTQYF
>-|TRBV6-9|TRBJ1-2|TRBD1
TGTGCCAGCAGTTCAAGAACAGGGGGCGTCTATGGCTACACCTTC
CASSSRTGGVYGYTF
>-|TRBV3-1/TRBV3-2|TRBJ1-1|TRBD1
TGTGCCAGCAGCCACAGTACAGGGGCCACTGAAGCTTTCTTT
CASSHSTGATEAFF
>-|TRBV19|TRBJ2-4|TRBD2
TGTGCCAGTAGTCGACGACTAGCGGGAGACCGGGGGGACATTCAGTACTTC
CASSRRLAGDRGDIQYF
>-|TRBV27|TRBJ1-2|-
TGTGCCAGCAGTCCCGACTATTCATATGGCTACACCTTC
CASSPDYSYGYTF
>-|TRBV7-3|TRBJ2-1|-
TGTGCCAGCAGCTTATGGGCCCCAAGTTTGGCCCTCAATGAGCAGTTCTTC
CASSLWAPSLALNEQFF
>-|TRBV7-9|TRBJ1-4|-
TGTGCCAGCAGATCGGGGGACGAAAAACTGTTTTTT
CASRSGDEKLFF
>-|TRBV9|TRBJ2-1|-
TGTGCCAGCAGCGTAGGGGGCGATGAGCAGTTCTTC
CASSVGGDEQFF
>-|TRBV10-1|TRBJ1-6|-
TGCGCCAGCAGCGGGGGTGGGAGCTCCTATAATTCACCCCTCCACTTT
CASSGGGSSYNSPLHF
>-|TRBV21-1|TRBJ2-7|-
TGTGCCAGCAGCAAGTCTTCGTCGGGCCCTAGCGAAAGTTCCTCCTACGAGCAGTACTTC
CASSKSSSGPSESSSYEQYF
>-|TRBV28|TRBJ1-1|-
TGTGCCAGCACCCTTGCCGGGGGGAACACTGAAGCTTTCTTT
CASTLAGGNTEAFF
>-|TRBV9|TRBJ2-7|TRBD1
TGTGCCAGCAGCGCCCAGACAGGGTTCAGGGAGCAGTACTTC
CASSAQTGFREQYF